Listed below are T cell receptor beta chains from one sample, sequenced in a study of cytomegalovirus exposure and HLA in healthy donors. Measured with immunoSEQ multiplex PCR; TCRdb has only the in-frame clones, and not every one. The sample yields some 130,000 clones, approximately 77% seen once. Sequenced input: PBMCs. These receptors were obtained from a young man in good health and CMV-seronegative. Both conserved end residues are part of each CDR3. D genes are given only for firm matches. Where a row states a size, it is once, few, many or the class of an expanded clone; other rows omit it.

J gene: TRBJ1-1
D gene: TRBD1
clone size: -
V gene: TRBV6-1
CDR3 DNA: TGTGCCAGCAAGAACAGGGGGCGAACGGAAGCTTTCTTT
CDR3 protein: CASKNRGRTEAFF

J gene: TRBJ2-5
D gene: TRBD2
clone size: -
V gene: TRBV28
CDR3 DNA: TGTGCCAGCAGTCCCCGACTAGCGGGACAGGAGACCCAGTACTTC
CDR3 protein: CASSPRLAGQETQYF

J gene: TRBJ2-7
D gene: -
clone size: -
V gene: TRBV6-6
CDR3 DNA: TGTGCCAGCAGTGACCTTGGACAGTCGGCCTACGAGCAGTACTTC
CDR3 protein: CASSDLGQSAYEQYF

J gene: TRBJ2-3
D gene: TRBD2
clone size: -
V gene: TRBV10-3
CDR3 DNA: TGTGCCATCAGTGAGTCCTTCCTAGCGGACACCACAGATACGCAGTATTTT
CDR3 protein: CAISESFLADTTDTQYF

J gene: TRBJ2-1
D gene: TRBD2
clone size: -
V gene: TRBV11-2
CDR3 DNA: TGTGCCAGCAGCTTACGGACTAGCGGGAGTAATGAGCAGTTCTTC
CDR3 protein: CASSLRTSGSNEQFF

J gene: TRBJ2-7
D gene: TRBD1
clone size: few
V gene: TRBV6-1
CDR3 DNA: TGTGCCAGCTTACGGACAGGGGTGAACGAGCAGTACTTC
CDR3 protein: CASLRTGVNEQYF

J gene: TRBJ2-7
D gene: TRBD2
clone size: few
V gene: TRBV11-2
CDR3 DNA: TGTGCCAGCAGCTTACAGAGCGGGAGTTCCTACGAGCAGTACTTC
CDR3 protein: CASSLQSGSSYEQYF

J gene: TRBJ1-5
D gene: -
clone size: -
V gene: TRBV6-5
CDR3 DNA: TGTGCCAGCAGGGACAGACTCTATAGCAATCAGCCCCAGCATTTT
CDR3 protein: CASRDRLYSNQPQHF

J gene: TRBJ2-5
D gene: TRBD1
clone size: -
V gene: TRBV4-1
CDR3 DNA: TGCGCCAGCAGCCAAGTGGACAGGGTGGAGACCCAGTACTTC
CDR3 protein: CASSQVDRVETQYF

J gene: TRBJ1-1
D gene: TRBD1
clone size: -
V gene: TRBV7-9
CDR3 DNA: TGTGCCATCTCCACGGGGACAGTGGACGTTGAAGCTTTCTTT
CDR3 protein: CAISTGTVDVEAFF

J gene: TRBJ1-1
D gene: -
clone size: -
V gene: TRBV28
CDR3 DNA: TGTGCCAGCAGGACCTTGACACTGAACACTGAAGCTTTCTTT
CDR3 protein: CASRTLTLNTEAFF

J gene: TRBJ2-1
D gene: TRBD1
clone size: once
V gene: TRBV29-1
CDR3 DNA: TGCAGCGTTGTGGGACAGGGTGGCAATGAGCAGTTCTTC
CDR3 protein: CSVVGQGGNEQFF

J gene: TRBJ1-1
D gene: -
clone size: -
V gene: TRBV28
CDR3 DNA: TGTGCCAGCAGTTTTCCGGCGGATTCTGAAGCTTTCTTT
CDR3 protein: CASSFPADSEAFF

J gene: TRBJ1-1
D gene: TRBD1
clone size: -
V gene: TRBV5-1
CDR3 DNA: TGCGCCAGCAGCGCATCCGGGACAGGGACTATAGGCACTGAAGCTTTCTTT
CDR3 protein: CASSASGTGTIGTEAFF

J gene: TRBJ1-3
D gene: TRBD1
clone size: -
V gene: TRBV7-9
CDR3 DNA: TGTGCCAGCAGCTTAGAAGGGGGCTTTGGAAACACCATATATTTT
CDR3 protein: CASSLEGGFGNTIYF

J gene: TRBJ1-1
D gene: TRBD1
clone size: -
V gene: TRBV10-3
CDR3 DNA: TGTGCCATAGCACAGGGGACTGAAGCTTTCTTT
CDR3 protein: CAIAQGTEAFF

J gene: TRBJ2-2
D gene: -
clone size: few
V gene: TRBV27
CDR3 DNA: TGTGCCAGCAGTTGGGGGACTTTGAACACCGGGGAGCTGTTTTTT
CDR3 protein: CASSWGTLNTGELFF

J gene: TRBJ2-7
D gene: TRBD2
clone size: -
V gene: TRBV9
CDR3 DNA: TGTGCCAGCAGCGTAGGCGGGCTAGCGGGAGACGAGCAGTACTTC
CDR3 protein: CASSVGGLAGDEQYF

J gene: TRBJ2-7
D gene: TRBD2
clone size: -
V gene: TRBV13
CDR3 DNA: TGTGCCAGCCGACTAGCGGGAGCTTCCTACGAGCAGTACTTC
CDR3 protein: CASRLAGASYEQYF

J gene: TRBJ2-5
D gene: -
clone size: -
V gene: TRBV4-1
CDR3 DNA: TGCGCCAGCAGCCACCAGGGCTTGGGTCAAGAGACCCAGTACTTC
CDR3 protein: CASSHQGLGQETQYF

J gene: TRBJ2-7
D gene: -
clone size: few
V gene: TRBV4-2
CDR3 DNA: TGTGCCAGCAGCCAAGCGGGAGAGGCGGGCGAGCAGTACTTC
CDR3 protein: CASSQAGEAGEQYF

J gene: TRBJ1-2
D gene: -
clone size: -
V gene: TRBV28
CDR3 DNA: TGTGCCAGCAGTTCACCTAGCCCTACTAAAAACTATGGCTACACCTTC
CDR3 protein: CASSSPSPTKNYGYTF

J gene: TRBJ1-1
D gene: -
clone size: -
V gene: TRBV7-3
CDR3 DNA: TGTGCCAGCAGTTTACATCCGGACCCGGGAAACACTGAAGCTTTCTTT
CDR3 protein: CASSLHPDPGNTEAFF

J gene: TRBJ2-1
D gene: -
clone size: -
V gene: TRBV25-1
CDR3 DNA: TGTGCCAGCAGTGTCCTCCGGAGCGATTACAATGAGCAGTTCTTC
CDR3 protein: CASSVLRSDYNEQFF

J gene: TRBJ1-1
D gene: TRBD1
clone size: once
V gene: TRBV28
CDR3 DNA: TGTGCCAGCAGGAGACCGACAGGGGCTGAAGCTTTCTTT
CDR3 protein: CASRRPTGAEAFF

J gene: TRBJ2-1
D gene: -
clone size: -
V gene: TRBV5-1
CDR3 DNA: TGCGCCAGCAGCTTAAGGCTAGAGTATAATGAGCAGTTCTTC
CDR3 protein: CASSLRLEYNEQFF

J gene: TRBJ2-4
D gene: TRBD2
clone size: few
V gene: TRBV6-1
CDR3 DNA: TGTGCCAGCAGTGGATTTACTAGCGGGAGGGCCAAAAACATTCAGTACTTC
CDR3 protein: CASSGFTSGRAKNIQYF

J gene: TRBJ2-3
D gene: -
clone size: -
V gene: TRBV10-3
CDR3 DNA: TGTGCCATCAGTGCGGGGTCGAGCCCAGATACGCAGTATTTT
CDR3 protein: CAISAGSSPDTQYF

J gene: TRBJ2-5
D gene: TRBD2
clone size: once
V gene: TRBV5-1
CDR3 DNA: TGCGCCAGCAGCCCGGGGGGTCCCCAAGAGACCCAGTACTTC
CDR3 protein: CASSPGGPQETQYF

J gene: TRBJ2-1
D gene: -
clone size: -
V gene: TRBV27
CDR3 DNA: TGTGCCAGCAGTTCTACGGGACTGTGGGATGAGCAGTTCTTC
CDR3 protein: CASSSTGLWDEQFF

J gene: TRBJ2-7
D gene: TRBD1
clone size: -
V gene: TRBV6-1
CDR3 DNA: TGTGCCAGCAGCTTTTTGGGGACAGACCTCTACGAGCAGTACTTC
CDR3 protein: CASSFLGTDLYEQYF

J gene: TRBJ2-5
D gene: -
clone size: few
V gene: TRBV29-1
CDR3 DNA: TGCAGCGTTGGGAGACAGGCCGGGGAGACCCAGTACTTC
CDR3 protein: CSVGRQAGETQYF

J gene: TRBJ1-2
D gene: TRBD1
clone size: few
V gene: TRBV7-2
CDR3 DNA: TGTGCCAGCAGTGCGGGACAGGGGTACGGCTACACCTTC
CDR3 protein: CASSAGQGYGYTF

J gene: TRBJ1-5
D gene: TRBD1
clone size: few
V gene: TRBV2
CDR3 DNA: TGTGCCAGCAGCGAGGACAGGGGGCTTCAGCCCCAGCATTTT
CDR3 protein: CASSEDRGLQPQHF

J gene: TRBJ2-5
D gene: -
clone size: -
V gene: TRBV5-1
CDR3 DNA: TGCGCCAGCGGAGATCCAGGGGGGGAGACCCAGTACTTC
CDR3 protein: CASGDPGGETQYF

J gene: TRBJ1-6
D gene: -
clone size: -
V gene: TRBV30
CDR3 DNA: TGTGCCTGGAGTCGGGATAATTCACCCCTCCACTTT
CDR3 protein: CAWSRDNSPLHF

J gene: TRBJ2-7
D gene: TRBD1
clone size: -
V gene: TRBV2
CDR3 DNA: TGTGCCACCCTATTCCAGGGACAGGTCTACGAGCAGTACTTC
CDR3 protein: CATLFQGQVYEQYF

J gene: TRBJ2-7
D gene: -
clone size: few
V gene: TRBV21-1
CDR3 DNA: TGTGCCAGCAGCAAAGCTTCACGCCGACAACGCGGGATCGCCGAGCAGTACTTC
CDR3 protein: CASSKASRRQRGIAEQYF

J gene: TRBJ2-1
D gene: TRBD1
clone size: -
V gene: TRBV7-3
CDR3 DNA: TGTGCCAGCAGCTTGGGACAGTTGGGTGAGCAGTTCTTC
CDR3 protein: CASSLGQLGEQFF

J gene: TRBJ2-7
D gene: -
clone size: -
V gene: TRBV5-6
CDR3 DNA: TGTGCCAGCAGACCCAGCAGCGGAGCGCACTACGAGCAGTACTTC
CDR3 protein: CASRPSSGAHYEQYF

J gene: TRBJ2-1
D gene: TRBD2
clone size: few
V gene: TRBV19
CDR3 DNA: TGTGCCAGTAGTATAAATGGCCCAGGGCTAGCGGGAGTGAATGAGCAGTTCTTC
CDR3 protein: CASSINGPGLAGVNEQFF

J gene: TRBJ2-3
D gene: TRBD2
clone size: -
V gene: TRBV6-6
CDR3 DNA: TGTGCCAGCAGTTCTCCTTCGGGAGGCCGCACAGATACGCAGTATTTT
CDR3 protein: CASSSPSGGRTDTQYF

J gene: TRBJ2-3
D gene: TRBD2
clone size: -
V gene: TRBV5-1
CDR3 DNA: TGCGCCAGCAGCTTGGATGTGGGGGGGAGCACAGATACGCAGTATTTT
CDR3 protein: CASSLDVGGSTDTQYF

J gene: TRBJ1-4
D gene: TRBD1
clone size: -
V gene: TRBV29-1
CDR3 DNA: TGCAGCGTTAGCCGGGACAGGGGGAGACTTAGAAAACTGTTTTTT
CDR3 protein: CSVSRDRGRLRKLFF

J gene: TRBJ1-2
D gene: -
clone size: -
V gene: TRBV5-6
CDR3 DNA: TGTGCCAGCAGCCAAACAGGTTTTAACTATGGCTACACCTTC
CDR3 protein: CASSQTGFNYGYTF

J gene: TRBJ2-7
D gene: TRBD1
clone size: -
V gene: TRBV27
CDR3 DNA: TGTGCCAGCAGGACAGGGGGCCACGAGCAGTACTTC
CDR3 protein: CASRTGGHEQYF

J gene: TRBJ2-7
D gene: TRBD2
clone size: -
V gene: TRBV19
CDR3 DNA: TGTGCCAGTAGTATCCCCGCGACCGGACTAGCGGGAGGAATAGAGGTCGAGCAGTACTTC
CDR3 protein: CASSIPATGLAGGIEVEQYF

J gene: TRBJ2-5
D gene: TRBD1
clone size: -
V gene: TRBV28
CDR3 DNA: TGTGCCAGCGGCGGCAGGGGGCTCGGGGAGACCCAGTACTTC
CDR3 protein: CASGGRGLGETQYF

J gene: TRBJ2-3
D gene: -
clone size: -
V gene: TRBV30
CDR3 DNA: TGTGCCTGGAGCTTTGGGACCGGGGGAGATACGCAGTATTTT
CDR3 protein: CAWSFGTGGDTQYF

J gene: TRBJ2-7
D gene: TRBD2
clone size: once
V gene: TRBV27
CDR3 DNA: TGTGCCAGCAGTTTATTTAGCGGGACGAACTACGAGCAGTACTTC
CDR3 protein: CASSLFSGTNYEQYF